The 5 T cell receptor beta chains below come from one sample, sequenced in a study of blood T cell repertoires in COVID-19. Here immunoSEQ multiplex PCR was the method, and the copy in TCRdb shows in-frame clones only, minus some. The repertoire has approximately 330,000 clones, approximately 90% of them found once; the top ten carry approximately 9.9%. The specimen sequenced was peripheral blood. The source is a man aged 30-40 years with COVID-19, enrolled during active disease.

The table lists this clone with a count of one. The rearrangement joins TRBV15 to TRBJ2-7; 12 nucleotides line up with TRBD1. Germline-derived CDR1 and CDR2 are LNHNV and YYDKDF (reference sequence). CDR3 length equals 15 residues. After removal of 3 bases from V and 6 bases from J, the junction contained 6 bases not matched to a gene. CDR3: CATSRSGTGGFEQYF. In DNA form, the CDR3 reads TGTGCCACCAGCAGGTCCGGGACAGGGGGCTTCGAGCAGTACTTC. Together with reference TRBV15 and TRBJ2-7, the CDR3 gives the full variable domain: DAMVIQNPRYQVTQFGKPVTLSCSQTLNHNVMYWYQQKSSQAPKLLFHYYDKDFNNEADTPDNFQSRRPNTSFCFLDIRSPGLGDTAMYLCATSRSGTGGFEQYFGPGTRLTVT.

V and J are TRBV7-3 and TRBJ1-1; D is unclear. V lost 1 base and J 2 bases, leaving 8 bases between the germline ends. This CDR3 has 14 residues. Germline lookup yields CDR1 SGHTA and CDR2 FQGTGA. The CDR3: CASSLNRVNTEAFF. The CDR3, as DNA: TGTGCCAGCAGCTTAAATCGGGTCAACACTGAAGCTTTCTTT.

This rearrangement joins TRBV10-3 to TRBJ1-4; D might be TRBD1 (6 bases). Germline values: CDR1 ENHRY, CDR2 SYGVKD. V gave up 6 bases and J gave up 8 bases, with 13 bases separating them. The CDR3 is made up of 13 amino acids. The CDR3 sequence: CAIRDSRWEKLFF. DNA for the CDR3: TGTGCCATCAGGGACAGTCGATGGGAAAAACTGTTTTTT.

The V call is TRBV3-1 (or the pseudogene TRBV3-2), the J call TRBJ2-5; 7 bases align to TRBD1. This CDR3 spans 14 amino acids. The ends lost 4 bases at V and 0 bases at J; junction bases unmatched: 2. Germline V gives CDR1 LGHDT, CDR2 YNNKEL (reference sequence). DNA for the CDR3: TGTGCCAGCAGCCTACAGGGGAACCAAGAGACCCAGTACTTC. It yields the protein CASSLQGNQETQYF.

The CDR3 loop is CASSSPAGGRANEQFF. The CDR3 region has the DNA TGTGCCAGCAGCTCACCGGCGGGAGGCCGGGCCAATGAGCAGTTCTTC. This chain connects TRBV11-2 to TRBJ2-1; 8 positions agree with TRBD2. Germline CDR1 reads SGHAT; CDR2 reads FQNNGV. The CDR3 is 16 amino acids. V lost 4 bases to trimming and J lost 6 bases; unmatched junction nucleotides: 11.